This TCR beta chain comes out of a study of T-cell reconstitution after alpha-beta-depleted transplantation in children. Germline loops: CDR1 MGHRA, CDR2 YSYEKL. The ends were cut back, 1 base at V and 7 bases at J, with 13 bases in the middle. This CDR3 spans 15 amino acids. Preparing the TCRbeta library involved the use of unique molecular identifiers. TCRdb recomputed calls from the PCR reads with MiXCR, one row per CDR3 protein. The sample includes 780,000 or so distinct CDR3 sequences, about 15% seen only once; the top ten take roughly 5%. This specimen consisted of PBMCs, mostly from graft donor cells, obtained 360 days after TCRalphabeta/CD19-depleted stem cell transplant. The chain employs TRBV4-1 and TRBJ1-4; D is perhaps TRBD1 (6 bases). The receptor's source is a male patient younger than 18 who had a stem cell transplant for acute lymphoblastic leukemia, so the T cells may come from the graft donor. This CDR3 reads CASSQVGGQSEKLFF. The CDR3, as DNA: TGCGCCAGCAGCCAAGTTGGGGGGCAATCTGAAAAACTGTTTTTT.